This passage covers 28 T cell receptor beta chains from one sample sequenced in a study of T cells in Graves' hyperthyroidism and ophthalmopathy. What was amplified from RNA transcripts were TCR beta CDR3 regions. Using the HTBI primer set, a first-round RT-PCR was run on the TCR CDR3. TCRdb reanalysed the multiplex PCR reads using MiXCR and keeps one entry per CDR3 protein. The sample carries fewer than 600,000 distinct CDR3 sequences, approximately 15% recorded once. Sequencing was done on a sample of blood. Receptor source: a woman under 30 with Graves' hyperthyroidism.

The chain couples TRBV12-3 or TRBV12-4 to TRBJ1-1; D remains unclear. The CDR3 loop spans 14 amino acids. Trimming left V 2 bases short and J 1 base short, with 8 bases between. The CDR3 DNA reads TGTGCCAGCAGTTTACAGAGGACGAACACTGAAGCTTTCTTT. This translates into CASSLQRTNTEAFF.

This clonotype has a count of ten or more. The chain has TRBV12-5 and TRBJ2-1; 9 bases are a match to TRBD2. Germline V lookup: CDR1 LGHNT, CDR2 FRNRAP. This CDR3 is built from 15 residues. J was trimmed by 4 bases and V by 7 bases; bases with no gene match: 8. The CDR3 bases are TGTGCTAGTGAATTCGGCGGGAGGGGGTACAATGAGCAGTTCTTC. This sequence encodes CASEFGGRGYNEQFF.

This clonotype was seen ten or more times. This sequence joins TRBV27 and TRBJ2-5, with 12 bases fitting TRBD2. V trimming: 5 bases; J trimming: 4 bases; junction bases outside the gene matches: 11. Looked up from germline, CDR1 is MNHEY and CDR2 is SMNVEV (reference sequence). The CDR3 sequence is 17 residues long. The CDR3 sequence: CASSGLLAGGQRETQYF. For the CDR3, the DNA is TGTGCCAGCAGTGGCCTCCTAGCGGGAGGGCAGAGAGAGACCCAGTACTTC.

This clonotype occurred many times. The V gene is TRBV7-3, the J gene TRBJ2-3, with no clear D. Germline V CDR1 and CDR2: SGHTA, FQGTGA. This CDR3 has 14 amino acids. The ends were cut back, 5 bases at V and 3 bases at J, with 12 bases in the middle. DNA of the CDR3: TGTGCCAGCAGCCCTGCGAGGATTACAGATACGCAGTATTTT. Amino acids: CASSPARITDTQYF. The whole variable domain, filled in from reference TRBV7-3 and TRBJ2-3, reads GAGVSQTPSNKVTEKGKYVELRCDPISGHTALYWYRQSLGQGPEFLIYFQGTGAADDSGLPNDRFFAVRPEGSVSTLKIQRTERGDSAVYLCASSPARITDTQYFGPGTRLTVL.

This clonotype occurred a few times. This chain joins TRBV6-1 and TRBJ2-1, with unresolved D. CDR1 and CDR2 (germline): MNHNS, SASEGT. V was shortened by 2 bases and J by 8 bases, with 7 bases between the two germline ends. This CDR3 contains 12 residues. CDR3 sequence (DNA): TGTGCCAGCAGTGAAATGGTGTATGAGCAGTTCTTC. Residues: CASSEMVYEQFF.

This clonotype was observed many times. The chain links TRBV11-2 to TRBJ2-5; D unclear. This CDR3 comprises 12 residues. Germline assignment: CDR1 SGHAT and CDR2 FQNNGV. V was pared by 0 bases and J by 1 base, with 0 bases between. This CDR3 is CASSLDQETQYF. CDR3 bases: TGTGCCAGCAGCTTAGACCAAGAGACCCAGTACTTC.

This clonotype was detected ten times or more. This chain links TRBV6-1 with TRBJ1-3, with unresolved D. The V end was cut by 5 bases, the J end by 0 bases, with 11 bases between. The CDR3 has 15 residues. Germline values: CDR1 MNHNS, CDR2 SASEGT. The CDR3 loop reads CASSYTDPSGNTIYF. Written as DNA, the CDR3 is TGTGCCAGCAGTTATACCGACCCCTCTGGAAACACCATATATTTT.

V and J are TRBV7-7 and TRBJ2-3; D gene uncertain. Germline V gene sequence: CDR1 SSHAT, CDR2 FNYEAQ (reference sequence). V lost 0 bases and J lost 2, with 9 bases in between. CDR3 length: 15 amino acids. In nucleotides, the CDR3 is TGTGCCAGCAGCTTAGCGTCAACAGCCACAGATACGCAGTATTTT. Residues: CASSLASTATDTQYF. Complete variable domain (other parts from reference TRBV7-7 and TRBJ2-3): GAGVSQSPRYKVTKRGQDVTLRCDPISSHATLYWYQQALGQGPEFLTYFNYEAQPDKSGLPSDRFSAERPEGSISTLTIQRTEQRDSAMYRCASSLASTATDTQYFGPGTRLTVL.

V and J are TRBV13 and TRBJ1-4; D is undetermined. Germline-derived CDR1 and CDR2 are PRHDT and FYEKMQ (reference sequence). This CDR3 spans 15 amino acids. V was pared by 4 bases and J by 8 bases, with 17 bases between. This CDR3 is CASSSSAGDWEKLFF. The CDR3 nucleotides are TGTGCCAGCAGCTCCTCGGCGGGTGATTGGGAAAAACTGTTTTTT.

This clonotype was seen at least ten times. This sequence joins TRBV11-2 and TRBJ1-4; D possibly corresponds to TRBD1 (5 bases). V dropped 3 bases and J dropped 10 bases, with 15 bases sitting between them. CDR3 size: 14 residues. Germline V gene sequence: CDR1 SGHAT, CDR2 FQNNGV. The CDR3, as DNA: TGTGCCAGCAGCTTCGACAGTGGCGGGGGAAAACTGTTTTTT. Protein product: CASSFDSGGGKLFF. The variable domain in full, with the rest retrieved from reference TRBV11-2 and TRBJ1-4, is EAGVAQSPRYKIIEKRQSVAFWCNPISGHATLYWYQQILGQGPKLLIQFQNNGVVDDSQLPKDRFSAERLKGVDSTLKIQPAKLEDSAVYLCASSFDSGGGKLFFGSGTQLSVL.

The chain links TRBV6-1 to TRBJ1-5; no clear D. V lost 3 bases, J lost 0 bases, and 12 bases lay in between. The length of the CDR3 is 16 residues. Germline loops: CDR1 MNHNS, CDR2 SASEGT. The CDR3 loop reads CASSDRRGHSNQPQHF. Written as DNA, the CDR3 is TGTGCCAGCAGTGATCGCCGGGGTCATAGCAATCAGCCCCAGCATTTT.

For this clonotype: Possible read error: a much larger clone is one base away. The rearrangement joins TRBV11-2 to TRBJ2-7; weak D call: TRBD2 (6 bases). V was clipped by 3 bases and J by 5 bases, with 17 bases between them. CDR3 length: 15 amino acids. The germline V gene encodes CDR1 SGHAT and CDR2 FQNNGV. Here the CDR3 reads CASSLGWRALHEQYF. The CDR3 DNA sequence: TGTGCCAGCAGCTTGGGCTGGAGGGCTCTCCACGAGCAGTACTTC. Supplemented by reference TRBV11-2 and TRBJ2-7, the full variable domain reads EAGVAQSPRYKIIEKRQSVAFWCNPISGHATLYWYQQILGQGPKLLIQFQNNGVVDDSQLPKDRFSAERLKGVDSTLKIQPAKLEDSAVYLCASSLGWRALHEQYFGPGTRLTVT.

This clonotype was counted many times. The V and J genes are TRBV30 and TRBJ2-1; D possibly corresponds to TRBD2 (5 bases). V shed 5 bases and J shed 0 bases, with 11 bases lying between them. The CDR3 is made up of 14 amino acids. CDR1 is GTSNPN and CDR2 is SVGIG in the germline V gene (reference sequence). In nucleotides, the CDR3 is TGTGCCTGGGTTCCTAGCAGCTCCTACAATGAGCAGTTCTTC. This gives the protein CAWVPSSSYNEQFF.

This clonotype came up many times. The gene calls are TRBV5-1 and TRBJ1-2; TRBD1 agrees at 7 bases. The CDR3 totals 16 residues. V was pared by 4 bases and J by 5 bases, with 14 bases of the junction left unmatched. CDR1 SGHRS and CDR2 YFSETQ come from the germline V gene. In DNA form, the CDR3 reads TGCGCCAGCAGCCCTACGGGACAGAGGTGGGATTATGGCTACACCTTC. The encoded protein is CASSPTGQRWDYGYTF.

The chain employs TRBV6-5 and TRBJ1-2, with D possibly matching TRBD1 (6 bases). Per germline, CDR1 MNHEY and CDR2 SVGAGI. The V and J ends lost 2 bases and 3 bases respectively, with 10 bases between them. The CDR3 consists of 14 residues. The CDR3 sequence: CASSYRGTYYGYTF. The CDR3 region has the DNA TGTGCCAGCAGTTACCGGGGGACATACTATGGCTACACCTTC.

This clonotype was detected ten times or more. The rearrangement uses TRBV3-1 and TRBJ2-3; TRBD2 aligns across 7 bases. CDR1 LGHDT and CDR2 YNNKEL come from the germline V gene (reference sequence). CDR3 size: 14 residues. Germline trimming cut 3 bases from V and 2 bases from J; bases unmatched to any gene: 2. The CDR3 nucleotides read TGTGCCAGCAGCCAGCGGGAGACCACAGATACGCAGTATTTT. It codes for CASSQRETTDTQYF.

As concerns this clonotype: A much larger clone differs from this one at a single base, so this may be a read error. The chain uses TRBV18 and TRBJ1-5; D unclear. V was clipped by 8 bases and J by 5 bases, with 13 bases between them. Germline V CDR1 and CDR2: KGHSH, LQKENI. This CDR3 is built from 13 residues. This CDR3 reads CASAQSEDQPQHF. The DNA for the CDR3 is TGTGCCAGCGCCCAGAGCGAAGATCAGCCCCAGCATTTT. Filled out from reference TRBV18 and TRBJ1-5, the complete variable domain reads NAGVMQNPRHLVRRRGQEARLRCSPMKGHSHVYWYRQLPEEGLKFMVYLQKENIIDESGMPKERFSAEFPKEGPSILRIQQVVRGDSAAYFCASAQSEDQPQHFGDGTRLSIL.

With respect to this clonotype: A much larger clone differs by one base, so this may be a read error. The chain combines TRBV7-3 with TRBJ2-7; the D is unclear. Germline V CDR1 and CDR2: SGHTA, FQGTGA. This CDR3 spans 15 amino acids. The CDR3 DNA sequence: TGCGCCAGCAGCCCCGTTTGGGTCCTGGCCTACGAGCACTACTTC. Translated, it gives CASSPVWVLAYEHYF.

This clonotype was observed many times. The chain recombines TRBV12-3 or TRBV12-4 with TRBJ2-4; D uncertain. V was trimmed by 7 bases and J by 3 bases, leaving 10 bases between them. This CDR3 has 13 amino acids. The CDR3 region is CASNQYGKNIQYF. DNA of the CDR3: TGTGCCAGCAACCAGTATGGCAAAAACATTCAGTACTTC.

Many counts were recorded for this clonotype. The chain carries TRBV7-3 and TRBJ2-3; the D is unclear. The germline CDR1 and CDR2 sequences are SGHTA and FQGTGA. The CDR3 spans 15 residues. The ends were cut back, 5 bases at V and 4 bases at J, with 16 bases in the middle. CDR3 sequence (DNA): TGTGCCAGCAGCCGGCTGTGGAGTATCGCAGATACGCAGTATTTT. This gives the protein CASSRLWSIADTQYF.

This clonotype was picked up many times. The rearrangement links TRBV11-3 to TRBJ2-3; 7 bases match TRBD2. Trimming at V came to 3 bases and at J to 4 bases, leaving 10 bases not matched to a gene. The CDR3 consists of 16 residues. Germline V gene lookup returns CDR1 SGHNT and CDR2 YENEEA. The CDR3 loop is CASSFYAGVSADTQYF. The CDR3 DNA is TGTGCCAGCAGCTTTTATGCGGGAGTATCGGCAGATACGCAGTATTTT.

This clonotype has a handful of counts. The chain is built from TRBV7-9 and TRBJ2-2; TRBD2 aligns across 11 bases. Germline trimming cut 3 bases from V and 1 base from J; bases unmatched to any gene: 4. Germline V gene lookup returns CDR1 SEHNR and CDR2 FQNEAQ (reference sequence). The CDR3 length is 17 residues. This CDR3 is CASSLGLAAMNTGELFF. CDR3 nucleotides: TGTGCCAGCAGCTTGGGACTAGCGGCCATGAACACCGGGGAGCTGTTTTTT.

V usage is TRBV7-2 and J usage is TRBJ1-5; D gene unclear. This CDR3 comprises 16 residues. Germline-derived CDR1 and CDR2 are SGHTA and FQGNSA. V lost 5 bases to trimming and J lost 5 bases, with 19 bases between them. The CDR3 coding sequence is TGTGCCAGCAGCCGGGTCTTTGAAGGCGGTTATCAGCCCCAGCATTTT. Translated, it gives CASSRVFEGGYQPQHF. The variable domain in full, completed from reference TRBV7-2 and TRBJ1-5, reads GAGVSQSPSNKVTEKGKDVELRCDPISGHTALYWYRQSLGQGLEFLIYFQGNSAPDKSGLPSDRFSAERTGGSVSTLTIQRTQQEDSAVYLCASSRVFEGGYQPQHFGDGTRLSIL.

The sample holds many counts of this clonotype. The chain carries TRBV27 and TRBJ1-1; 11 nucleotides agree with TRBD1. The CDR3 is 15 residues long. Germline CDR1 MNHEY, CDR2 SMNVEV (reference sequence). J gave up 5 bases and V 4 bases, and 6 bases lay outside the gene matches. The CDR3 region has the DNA TGTGCCAGCAGTTCCCGGGACAGGGGGAGGACTGAAGCTTTCTTT. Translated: CASSSRDRGRTEAFF.

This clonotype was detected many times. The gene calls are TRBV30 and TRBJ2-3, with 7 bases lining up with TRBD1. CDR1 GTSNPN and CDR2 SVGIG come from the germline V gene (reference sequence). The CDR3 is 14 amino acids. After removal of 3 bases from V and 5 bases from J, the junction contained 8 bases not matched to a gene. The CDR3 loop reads CAWSPTGRLDTQYF. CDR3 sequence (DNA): TGTGCCTGGAGCCCGACAGGGCGTCTAGATACGCAGTATTTT.

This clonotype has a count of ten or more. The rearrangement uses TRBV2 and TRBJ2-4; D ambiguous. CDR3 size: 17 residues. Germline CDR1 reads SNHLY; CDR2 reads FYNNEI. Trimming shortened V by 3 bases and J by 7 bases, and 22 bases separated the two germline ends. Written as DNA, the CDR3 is TGTGCCAGCAGTGATAGGCTAGTGAGTGAAATGAGGAACATTCAGTACTTC. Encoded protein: CASSDRLVSEMRNIQYF.

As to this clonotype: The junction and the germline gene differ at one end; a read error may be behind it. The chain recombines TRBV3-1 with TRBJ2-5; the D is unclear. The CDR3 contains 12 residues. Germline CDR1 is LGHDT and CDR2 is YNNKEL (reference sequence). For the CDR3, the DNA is TGTGCCAGCAGCCAAGTGGAAGAGACCCACTACTTC. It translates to CASSQVEETHYF.

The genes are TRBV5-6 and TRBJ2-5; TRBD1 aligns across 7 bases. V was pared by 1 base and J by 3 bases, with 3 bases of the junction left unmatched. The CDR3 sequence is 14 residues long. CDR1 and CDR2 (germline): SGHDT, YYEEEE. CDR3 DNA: TGTGCCAGCAGCTTGCTTACAGGGGAAGAGACCCAGTACTTC. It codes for CASSLLTGEETQYF.